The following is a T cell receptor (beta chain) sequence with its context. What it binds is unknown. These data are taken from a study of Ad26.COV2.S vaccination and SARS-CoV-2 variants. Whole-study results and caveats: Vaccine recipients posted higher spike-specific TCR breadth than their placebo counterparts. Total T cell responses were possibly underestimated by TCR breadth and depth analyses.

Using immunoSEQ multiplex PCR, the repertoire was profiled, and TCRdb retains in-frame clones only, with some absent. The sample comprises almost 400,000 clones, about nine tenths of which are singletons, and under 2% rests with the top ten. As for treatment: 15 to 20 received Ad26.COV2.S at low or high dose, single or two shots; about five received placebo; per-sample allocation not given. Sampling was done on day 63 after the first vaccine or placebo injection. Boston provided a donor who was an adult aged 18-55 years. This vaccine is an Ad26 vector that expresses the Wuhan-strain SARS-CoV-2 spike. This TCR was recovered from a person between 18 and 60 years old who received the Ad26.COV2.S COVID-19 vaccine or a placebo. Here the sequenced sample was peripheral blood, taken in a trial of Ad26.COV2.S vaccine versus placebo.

CDR3: CATGTGDSGNTIYF. DNA of the CDR3: TGTGCCACCGGAACAGGAGACTCTGGAAACACCATATATTTT. The rearrangement uses TRBV10-3 and TRBJ1-3, with D maybe TRBD1 (5 bases). CDR1 and CDR2 from the germline V gene are ENHRY and SYGVKD. The CDR3 sequence is 14 residues long. Between the trimmed V and J ends, which lost 10 bases and 0 bases, there was a span of 13 bases.